Below, 21 T cell receptor beta chains from the same sample are listed, as sequenced in a study of control samples from healthy donors and cancer patients. Method: immunoSEQ multiplex PCR; TCRdb's copy keeps in-frame clones and lacks some. The top ten clones hold 6.5% of a sample with 98,000 or so clones, approximately 84% of them seen once. The sample taken for sequencing was blood. The receptor source for this set is a man aged 18 to 30 in good health.

The chain links TRBV2 to TRBJ2-3; 9 bases line up with TRBD1. The CDR3 is 16 amino acids. Germline V gene data show CDR1 as SNHLY and CDR2 as FYNNEI. J was trimmed by 2 bases and V by 6 bases; bases with no gene match: 9. The CDR3 reads CASSGQRDRATDTQYF. The DNA of the CDR3 is TGTGCCAGCAGCGGACAACGGGACAGGGCCACAGATACGCAGTATTTT.

CDR3 amino acids: CASSLGGRKEDTQYF. The CDR3 region has the DNA TGTGCCAGCAGCTTGGGCGGGCGCAAGGAAGATACGCAGTATTTT. The chain couples TRBV5-4 to TRBJ2-3, with D possibly being TRBD2 (5 bases). The V gene's germline CDR1 is SGHNT and CDR2 YYREEE (reference sequence). This CDR3 comprises 15 residues. Trimming shortened V by 0 bases and J by 5 bases, and 13 bases separated the two germline ends.

The chain is built from TRBV19 and TRBJ2-7, with 8 bases aligning to TRBD1. V lost 7 bases, J lost 5 bases, and 10 bases stayed unmatched. This CDR3 is built from 14 residues. Germline V CDR1 and CDR2: LNHDA, SQIVND (reference sequence). The CDR3 protein is CASKNRGFSDEQYF. The CDR3 DNA is TGTGCCAGTAAAAACAGGGGGTTCAGCGACGAGCAGTACTTC.

The chain uses TRBV7-9 and TRBJ1-1; D remains unclear. Trimming left V 4 bases short and J 2 bases short, with 5 bases between. Germline V gives CDR1 SEHNR, CDR2 FQNEAQ (reference sequence). The CDR3 covers 12 residues. The CDR3: CASSYENTEAFF. In nucleotides, the CDR3 is TGTGCCAGCAGCTATGAAAACACTGAAGCTTTCTTT.

About this clone itself: This specimen includes other DNA sequences encoding the same CDR3. The chain employs TRBV6-5 and TRBJ2-7; D may be TRBD2 (5 bases). V lost 6 bases, J lost 2 bases, and 11 bases lay in between. The CDR3 covers 13 residues. Germline values: CDR1 MNHEY, CDR2 SVGAGI. In nucleotides, the CDR3 is TGTGCCAGCAGCCGCGACGGGACCTACGAGCAGTACGTC. Its translation is CASSRDGTYEQYV.

This chain uses TRBV4-1 with TRBJ1-1; 7 bases fit TRBD1. Germline V gene sequence: CDR1 MGHRA, CDR2 YSYEKL. The CDR3 totals 17 residues. V lost 1 base, J lost 3 bases, and 11 bases stayed unmatched. The CDR3 sequence is CASSQGLGRGIYTEAFF. For the CDR3, the DNA is TGCGCCAGCAGCCAAGGCTTGGGCAGGGGGATCTACACTGAAGCTTTCTTT.

The chain combines TRBV5-3 with TRBJ2-5; D is perhaps TRBD1 or TRBD2 (5 bases each). TRBV5-3 is treated as an ORF (open reading frame) with a function not yet certain. This CDR3 spans 14 amino acids. With 1 base removed from V and 2 bases from J, the gap between germline ends came to 9 bases. The DNA of the CDR3 is TGTGCCAGAAGCTTGAGAGGGGCACAAGAGACCCAGTACTTC. Protein: CARSLRGAQETQYF.

V gene TRBV5-1 combines with J gene TRBJ1-1; the D gene is possibly TRBD1 (6 bases). Looked up from germline, CDR1 is SGHRS and CDR2 is YFSETQ. The CDR3 is 14 amino acids. V dropped 4 bases and J dropped 11 bases, with 21 bases sitting between them. The CDR3: CASSPIQGGYGAFF. DNA for the CDR3: TGCGCCAGCAGCCCAATTCAAGGGGGTTACGGGGCTTTCTTT.

The CDR3 loop is CASSLQGRDTQYF. The CDR3 nucleotides read TGTGCCAGCAGCTTACAGGGAAGGGATACGCAGTATTTT. The chain recombines TRBV5-8 with TRBJ2-3, with D possibly matching TRBD1 (6 bases). Trimming took off 2 bases at V and 6 bases at J, with 10 bases between the two ends. This CDR3 has 13 amino acids. Germline-derived CDR1 and CDR2 are SGHTS and YDEGEE.

V usage is TRBV24-1 and J usage is TRBJ1-2; 12 bases map to TRBD1. Germline V lookup: CDR1 KGHDR, CDR2 SFDVKD. V trimming: 3 bases; J trimming: 9 bases; junction bases outside the gene matches: 13. This CDR3 is built from 17 residues. The CDR3 protein is CATSDPPGTGGAMSYTF. CDR3 DNA sequence: TGTGCCACCAGTGATCCCCCGGGGACAGGGGGCGCGATGAGCTACACCTTC.

This clone was seen many times. This rearrangement joins TRBV6-5 to TRBJ1-6; a possible D gene is TRBD1 (6 bases). Trimming removed 3 bases at V and 5 bases at J, with 8 bases between. CDR1 is MNHEY, CDR2 SVGAGI, per germline. The CDR3 totals 14 residues. The CDR3 region has the DNA TGTGCCAGCAGTTATGGGGGGCATAATTCACCCCTCCACTTT. Residues: CASSYGGHNSPLHF.

V and J are TRBV4-1 and TRBJ2-7; D possibly corresponds to TRBD2 (6 bases). CDR3 length: 17 residues. V lost 0 bases and J lost 1, with 16 bases in between. Germline V gene lookup returns CDR1 MGHRA and CDR2 YSYEKL. DNA for the CDR3: TGCGCCAGCAGCCAAGAACCGGGACTCTCGTGGTCCTACGAGCAGTACTTC. It is translated as CASSQEPGLSWSYEQYF.

V and J are TRBV5-4 and TRBJ1-4, with D hard to call. The germline V and J ends were trimmed by 2 bases and 4 bases, with 6 bases remaining between them. The germline V gene has CDR1 SGHNT and CDR2 YYREEE (reference sequence). The CDR3 extends over 13 amino acids. CDR3 coding DNA: TGTGCCAGCAGCTTCGGCCGTAATGAAAAACTGTTTTTT. Translation gives CASSFGRNEKLFF.

The V gene is TRBV7-2, the J gene TRBJ1-1; no definite D call. The V gene's germline CDR1 is SGHTA and CDR2 FQGNSA. CDR3 length: 13 residues. Trimming took off 0 bases at V and 1 base at J, with 3 bases between the two ends. DNA of the CDR3: TGTGCCAGCAGCTTAGCCCAGAACACTGAAGCTTTCTTT. Amino acid sequence: CASSLAQNTEAFF.

The J gene is TRBJ1-1, the V gene TRBV6-5; unclear D gene. The V gene's germline CDR1 is MNHEY and CDR2 SVGAGI. V shed 8 bases and J shed 4 bases, with 11 bases lying between them. CDR3 length equals 12 residues. The CDR3 DNA reads TGTGCCAGCGTTCAGGCGGGCACTGAAGCTTTCTTT. Translation gives CASVQAGTEAFF.

J is TRBJ1-1 and V is TRBV6-5, with D tentatively TRBD1 (5 bases). V was pared by 7 bases and J by 5 bases, with 8 bases between. CDR1 MNHEY and CDR2 SVGAGI come from the germline V gene. The CDR3 contains 11 residues. The CDR3 reads CASIGGTEAFF. The CDR3 DNA follows: TGTGCCAGCATCGGGGGGACTGAAGCTTTCTTT.

This clone was seen ten or more times. V usage is TRBV4-1 and J usage is TRBJ2-2, with D unclear. There are 14 residues in the CDR3. From germline, CDR1 is MGHRA and CDR2 YSYEKL. V was pared by 8 bases and J by 4 bases, with 14 bases between. CDR3 sequence reads: CASSVAVFTGELFF. DNA of the CDR3: TGCGCCAGCTCCGTGGCAGTTTTCACCGGGGAGCTGTTTTTT.

In DNA, the CDR3 is TGTGCCAGCAGTTCCTGGACAGGAGGGAATGGCTACACCTTC. Its translation: CASSSWTGGNGYTF. This chain links TRBV27 with TRBJ1-2; 7 nucleotides agree with TRBD1. The CDR3 sequence is 14 residues long. Germline loops: CDR1 MNHEY, CDR2 SMNVEV (reference sequence). The V and J ends lost 4 bases and 6 bases, in that order; junction bases with no gene match: 8.

The rearrangement links TRBV29-1 to TRBJ1-2; D possibly corresponds to TRBD1 (6 bases). Deletions cut 2 bases from V and 7 bases from J, with 17 bases between. Per germline, CDR1 SQVTM and CDR2 ANQGSEA. This CDR3 is 14 amino acids long. The DNA of the CDR3 is TGCAGCGTTGAACTTGGGGGCAGGGGAGGTGGCTACACCTTC. This sequence encodes CSVELGGRGGGYTF.

This sequence joins TRBV6-6 and TRBJ1-3; D remains unclear. This CDR3 has 17 amino acids. Germline lookup yields CDR1 MNHNY and CDR2 SVGAGI (reference sequence). The V gene lost 5 bases and the J gene lost 2 bases, with 19 bases spanning the gap. CDR3 region: CASSPSGRRVTGNTIYF. CDR3 bases: TGTGCCAGCAGTCCCTCTGGACGGCGGGTGACTGGAAACACCATATATTTT.

This chain links TRBV5-8 with TRBJ1-2; TRBD1 is a possible D gene (5 bases). In germline, CDR1 is SGHTS, CDR2 YDEGEE. This CDR3 region has 17 residues. V was cut by 4 bases and J by 0 bases, with 19 bases left in between. The DNA for the CDR3 is TGTGCCAGCAGCGACTACACCGGGACTCAAACTAACTATGGCTACACCTTC. Translated: CASSDYTGTQTNYGYTF. The whole variable domain, remainder taken from reference TRBV5-8 and TRBJ1-2, is EAGVTQSPTHLIKTRGQQATLRCSPISGHTSVYWYQQALGLGLQFLLWYDEGEERNRGNFPPRFSGRQFPNYSSELNVNALELEDSALYLCASSDYTGTQTNYGYTFGSGTRLTVV.